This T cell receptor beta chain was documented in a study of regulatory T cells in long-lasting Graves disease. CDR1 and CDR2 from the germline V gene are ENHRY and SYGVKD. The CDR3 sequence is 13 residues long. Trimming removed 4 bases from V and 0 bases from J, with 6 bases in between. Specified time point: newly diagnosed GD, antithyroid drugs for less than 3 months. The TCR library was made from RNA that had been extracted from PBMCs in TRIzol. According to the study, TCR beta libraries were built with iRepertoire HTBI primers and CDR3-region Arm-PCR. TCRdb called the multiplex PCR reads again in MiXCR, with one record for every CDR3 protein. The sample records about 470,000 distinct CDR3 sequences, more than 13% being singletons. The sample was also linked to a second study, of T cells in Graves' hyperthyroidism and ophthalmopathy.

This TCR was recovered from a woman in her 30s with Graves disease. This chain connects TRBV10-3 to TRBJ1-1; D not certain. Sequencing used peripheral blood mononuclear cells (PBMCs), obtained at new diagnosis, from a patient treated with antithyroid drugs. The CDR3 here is CAISGHMNTEAFF. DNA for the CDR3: TGTGCCATCAGTGGACATATGAACACTGAAGCTTTCTTT.